This T cell receptor beta chain was sequenced during a study of blood T cell repertoires in COVID-19. Whole-study context: The cDNA or gDNA used as material had been derived from T cells, B-cell-depleted T cells, or PBMCs.

Trimming took off 2 bases at V and 0 bases at J, with 8 bases between the two ends. The length of the CDR3 is 15 residues. Germline V CDR1 and CDR2: MNHEY, SVGAGI. Under the authors' procedure: Cell counts per sample came from amplifying reference gene primers. Sequencing used immunoSEQ multiplex PCR; TCRdb keeps in-frame clones, though not all of them. V and J calls plus clone size are reproduced from that table; the DNA served to infer D and trimming. This table holds about 98,000 clones, 82% found once. The sequence was obtained from a man older than 75 with acute or convalescent COVID-19. Specimen: peripheral blood. The chain joins TRBV6-5 to TRBJ2-4; perhaps TRBD1 as D (6 bases). Here the CDR3 DNA reads TGTGCCAGCAGTTACCTACAGGGAGCCAAAAACATTCAGTACTTC. Translation: CASSYLQGAKNIQYF.